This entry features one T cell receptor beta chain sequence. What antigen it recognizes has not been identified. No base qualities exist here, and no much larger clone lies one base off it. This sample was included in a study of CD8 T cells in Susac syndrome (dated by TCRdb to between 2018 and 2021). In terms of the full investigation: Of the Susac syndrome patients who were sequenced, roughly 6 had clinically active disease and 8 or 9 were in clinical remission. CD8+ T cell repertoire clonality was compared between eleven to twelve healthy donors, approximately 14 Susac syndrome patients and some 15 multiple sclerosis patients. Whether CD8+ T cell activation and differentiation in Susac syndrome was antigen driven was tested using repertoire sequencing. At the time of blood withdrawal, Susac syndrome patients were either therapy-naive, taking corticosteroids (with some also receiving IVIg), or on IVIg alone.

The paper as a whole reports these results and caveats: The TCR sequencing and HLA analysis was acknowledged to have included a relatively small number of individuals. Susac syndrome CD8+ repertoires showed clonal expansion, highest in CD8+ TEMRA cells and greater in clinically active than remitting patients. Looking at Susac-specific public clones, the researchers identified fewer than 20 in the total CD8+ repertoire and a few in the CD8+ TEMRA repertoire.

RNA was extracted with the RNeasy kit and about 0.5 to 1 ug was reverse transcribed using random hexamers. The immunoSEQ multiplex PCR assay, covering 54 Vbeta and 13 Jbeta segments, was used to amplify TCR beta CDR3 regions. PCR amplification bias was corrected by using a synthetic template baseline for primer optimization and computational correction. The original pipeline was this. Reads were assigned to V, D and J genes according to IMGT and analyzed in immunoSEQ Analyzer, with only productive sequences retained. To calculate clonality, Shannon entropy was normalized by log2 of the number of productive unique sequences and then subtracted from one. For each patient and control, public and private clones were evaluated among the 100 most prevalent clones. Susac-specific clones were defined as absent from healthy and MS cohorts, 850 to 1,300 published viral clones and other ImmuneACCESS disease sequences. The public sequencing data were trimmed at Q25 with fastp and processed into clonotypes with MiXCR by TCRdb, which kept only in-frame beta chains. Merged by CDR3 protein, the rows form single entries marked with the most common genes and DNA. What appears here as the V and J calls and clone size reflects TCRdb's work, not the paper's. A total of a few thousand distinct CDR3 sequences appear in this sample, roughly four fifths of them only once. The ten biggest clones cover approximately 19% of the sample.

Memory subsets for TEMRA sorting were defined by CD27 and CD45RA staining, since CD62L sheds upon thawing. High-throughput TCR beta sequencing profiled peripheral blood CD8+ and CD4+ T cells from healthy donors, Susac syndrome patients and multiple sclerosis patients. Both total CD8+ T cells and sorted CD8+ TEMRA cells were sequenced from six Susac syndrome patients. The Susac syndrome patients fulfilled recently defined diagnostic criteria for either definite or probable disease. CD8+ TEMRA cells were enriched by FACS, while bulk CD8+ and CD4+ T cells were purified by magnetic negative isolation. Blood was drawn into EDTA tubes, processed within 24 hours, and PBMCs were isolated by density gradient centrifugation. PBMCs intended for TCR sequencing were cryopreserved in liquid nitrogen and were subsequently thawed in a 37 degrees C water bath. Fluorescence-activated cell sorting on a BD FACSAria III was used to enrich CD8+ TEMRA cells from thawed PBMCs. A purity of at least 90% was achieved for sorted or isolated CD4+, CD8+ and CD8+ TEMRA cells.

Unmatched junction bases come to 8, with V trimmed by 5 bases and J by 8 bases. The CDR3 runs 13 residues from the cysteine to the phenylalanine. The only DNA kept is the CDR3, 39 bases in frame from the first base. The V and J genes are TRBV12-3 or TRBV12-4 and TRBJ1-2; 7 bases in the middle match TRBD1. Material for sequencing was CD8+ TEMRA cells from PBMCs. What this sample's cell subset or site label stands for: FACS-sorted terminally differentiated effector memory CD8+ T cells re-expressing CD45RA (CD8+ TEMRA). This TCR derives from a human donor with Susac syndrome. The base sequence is TGTGCCAGCAGTCAAACAGGGGCGGACGGCTACACCTTC. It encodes CASSQTGADGYTF.